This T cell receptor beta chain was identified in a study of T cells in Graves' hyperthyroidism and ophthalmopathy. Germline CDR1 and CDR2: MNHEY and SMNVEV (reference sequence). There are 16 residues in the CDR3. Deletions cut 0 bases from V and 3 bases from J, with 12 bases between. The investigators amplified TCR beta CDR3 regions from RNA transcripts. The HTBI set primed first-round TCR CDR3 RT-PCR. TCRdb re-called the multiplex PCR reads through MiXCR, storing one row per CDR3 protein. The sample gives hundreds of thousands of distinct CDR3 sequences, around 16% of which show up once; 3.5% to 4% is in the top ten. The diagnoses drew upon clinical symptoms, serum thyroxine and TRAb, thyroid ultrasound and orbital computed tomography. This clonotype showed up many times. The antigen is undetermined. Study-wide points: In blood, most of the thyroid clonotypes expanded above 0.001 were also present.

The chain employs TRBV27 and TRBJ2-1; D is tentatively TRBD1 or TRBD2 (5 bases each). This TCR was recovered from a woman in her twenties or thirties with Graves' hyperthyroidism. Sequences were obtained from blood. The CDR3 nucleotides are TGTGCCAGCAGTTTATCTTCCGGGACGTTCTACAATGAGCAGTTCTTC. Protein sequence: CASSLSSGTFYNEQFF.